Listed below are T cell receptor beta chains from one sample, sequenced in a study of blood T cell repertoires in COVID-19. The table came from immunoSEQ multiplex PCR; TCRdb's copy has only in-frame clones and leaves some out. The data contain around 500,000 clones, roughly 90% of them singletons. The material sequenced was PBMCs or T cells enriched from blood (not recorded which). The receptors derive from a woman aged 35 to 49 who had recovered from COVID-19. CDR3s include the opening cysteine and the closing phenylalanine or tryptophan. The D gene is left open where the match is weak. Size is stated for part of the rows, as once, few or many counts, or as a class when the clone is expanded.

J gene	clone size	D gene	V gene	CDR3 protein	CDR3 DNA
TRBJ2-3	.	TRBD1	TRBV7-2	CASSSRGVRGGLADTQYF	TGTGCCAGCAGCTCTAGAGGGGTTCGAGGGGGCCTTGCAGATACGCAGTATTTT
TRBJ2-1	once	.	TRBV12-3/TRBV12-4	CASSLVFDEQFF	TGTGCCAGCAGTTTAGTTTTCGATGAGCAGTTCTTC
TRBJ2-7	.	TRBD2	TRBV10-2	CASSERLAGGLGLWEQYF	TGCGCCAGCAGTGAGAGACTAGCGGGAGGCCTGGGATTGTGGGAGCAGTACTTC
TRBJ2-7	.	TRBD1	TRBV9	CASSKTGTGSHEQYF	TGTGCCAGCAGCAAGACCGGGACAGGAAGCCACGAGCAGTACTTC
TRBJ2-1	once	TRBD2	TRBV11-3	CASSRTYVSGMGEQFF	TGTGCCAGCAGCCGGACTTACGTTAGCGGGATGGGTGAGCAGTTCTTC
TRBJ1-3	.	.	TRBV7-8	CASSLRGEEDTIYF	TGTGCCAGCAGCTTACGGGGGGAGGAGGACACCATATATTTT
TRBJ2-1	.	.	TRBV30	CAWSVSASEQFF	TGTGCCTGGAGTGTCTCAGCGTCTGAGCAGTTCTTC
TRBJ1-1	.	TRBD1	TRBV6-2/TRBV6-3	CASSPRDGTVITEAFF	TGTGCCAGCAGCCCGAGAGACGGGACAGTAATTACTGAAGCTTTCTTT
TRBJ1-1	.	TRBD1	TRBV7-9	CASSPTGAGGSTEAFF	TGTGCCAGCAGCCCGACAGGGGCGGGTGGAAGTACTGAAGCTTTCTTT
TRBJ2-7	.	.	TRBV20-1	CSARDPRGPYEQYF	TGCAGTGCTCGTGATCCGCGGGGGCCCTACGAGCAGTACTTC
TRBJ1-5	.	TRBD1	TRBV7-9	CASSLRGLDQPQHF	TGTGCCAGCAGCCTCAGGGGGCTGGATCAGCCCCAGCATTTT
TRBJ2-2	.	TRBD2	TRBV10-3	CAISDGTSGNTGELFF	TGTGCCATCAGTGACGGGACTAGCGGGAACACCGGGGAGCTGTTTTTT
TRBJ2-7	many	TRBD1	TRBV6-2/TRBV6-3	CASSKRGRGREQYF	TGTGCCAGCAGTAAACGGGGCAGGGGGCGTGAGCAGTACTTC
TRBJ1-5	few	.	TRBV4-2	CASSQDRAGAYSNQPQHF	TGTGCCAGCAGCCAAGACAGGGCAGGGGCATATAGCAATCAGCCCCAGCATTTT
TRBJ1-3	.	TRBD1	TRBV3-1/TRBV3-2	CASSWTGSGNTIYF	TGTGCCAGCAGTTGGACAGGGTCAGGAAACACCATATATTTT
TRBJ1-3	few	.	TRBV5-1	CASSLAAGRNTGNTIYF	TGCGCCAGCAGCTTGGCCGCGGGACGGAATACTGGAAACACCATATATTTT
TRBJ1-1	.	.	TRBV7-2	CASTRRNMNTEAFF	TGTGCCAGCACGCGGCGGAACATGAACACTGAAGCTTTCTTT
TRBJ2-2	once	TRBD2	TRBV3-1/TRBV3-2	CASSQGLAGGINTGELFF	TGTGCCAGCAGCCAGGGACTAGCGGGAGGGATAAACACCGGGGAGCTGTTTTTT
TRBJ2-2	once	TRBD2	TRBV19	CASSKLAGVYGGELFF	TGTGCCAGTAGTAAACTAGCGGGAGTTTACGGCGGGGAGCTGTTTTTT
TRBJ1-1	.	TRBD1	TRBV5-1	CASSLAGGTNTEAFF	TGCGCCAGCAGCTTGGCAGGGGGCACGAACACTGAAGCTTTCTTT
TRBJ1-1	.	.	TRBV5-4	CASNLDQGAGTTEAFF	TGTGCCAGCAACTTAGACCAGGGAGCGGGGACCACTGAAGCTTTCTTT
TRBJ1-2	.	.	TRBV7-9	CASSLIGPRDGYTF	TGTGCCAGCAGCTTAATTGGGCCCAGAGATGGCTACACCTTC
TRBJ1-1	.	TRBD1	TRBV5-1	CASRSGTGGSEAFF	TGCGCCAGCAGGTCCGGGACAGGGGGCTCTGAAGCTTTCTTT
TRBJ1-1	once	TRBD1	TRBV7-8	CASSFAPGQAEAFF	TGTGCCAGCAGCTTTGCGCCGGGACAGGCTGAAGCTTTCTTT
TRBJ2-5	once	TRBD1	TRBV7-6	CASSLGTVVETQYF	TGTGCCAGCAGCTTGGGGACAGTGGTTGAGACCCAGTACTTC
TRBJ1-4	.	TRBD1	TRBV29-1	CSVEDYDREGGEKLFF	TGCAGCGTTGAAGATTATGACAGGGAAGGAGGCGAAAAACTGTTTTTT
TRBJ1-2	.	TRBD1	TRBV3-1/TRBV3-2	CASSQGQAYGYTF	TGTGCCAGCAGCCAGGGACAGGCCTATGGCTACACCTTC
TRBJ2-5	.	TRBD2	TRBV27	CASSPLASGRKTQYF	TGTGCCAGCAGTCCCCTGGCTAGCGGGAGAAAGACCCAGTACTTC
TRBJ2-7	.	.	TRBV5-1	CASSEGSLGNEQYF	TGCGCCAGCAGCGAGGGAAGCTTAGGGAACGAGCAGTACTTC
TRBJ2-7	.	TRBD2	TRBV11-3	CASSLGLASYEQYF	TGTGCCAGCAGCTTGGGACTAGCCTCCTACGAGCAGTACTTC
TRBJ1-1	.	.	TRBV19	CASSIADSSNTEAFF	TGTGCCAGTAGTATAGCGGACTCATCGAACACTGAAGCTTTCTTT
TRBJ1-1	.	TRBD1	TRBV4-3	CASSQDRVRFTEAFF	TGCGCCAGCAGCCAGGACAGGGTACGGTTCACTGAAGCTTTCTTT
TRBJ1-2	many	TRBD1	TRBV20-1	CSASPGGRYGYTF	TGCAGTGCTAGTCCAGGGGGCCGGTATGGCTACACCTTC
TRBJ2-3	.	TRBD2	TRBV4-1	CASSQLIQGPAGRATDTQYF	TGCGCCAGCAGCCAATTAATTCAGGGTCCAGCGGGGAGAGCAACAGATACGCAGTATTTT
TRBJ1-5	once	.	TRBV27	CASSLRETQPQHF	TGTGCCAGCAGTCTCAGGGAAACTCAGCCCCAGCATTTT
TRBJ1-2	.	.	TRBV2	CASSELRQGSNYGYTF	TGTGCCAGCAGTGAACTAAGGCAGGGTAGTAACTATGGCTACACCTTC
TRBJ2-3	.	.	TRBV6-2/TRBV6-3	CASSPPLGAPTDTQYF	TGTGCCAGCAGTCCCCCCCTAGGGGCCCCCACAGATACGCAGTATTTT
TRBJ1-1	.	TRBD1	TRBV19	CASSADREMNTEAFF	TGTGCCAGTAGTGCCGACAGGGAGATGAACACTGAAGCTTTCTTT
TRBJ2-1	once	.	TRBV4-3	CASSQNLGLASNEQFF	TGCGCCAGCAGCCAGAATCTTGGGCTAGCATCCAATGAGCAGTTCTTC
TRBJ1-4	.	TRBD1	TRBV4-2	CASSRDRVNEKLFF	TGTGCCAGCAGCCGAGACAGGGTTAATGAAAAACTGTTTTTT
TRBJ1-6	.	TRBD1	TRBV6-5	CASSTGQGGSPLHF	TGTGCCAGCAGCACCGGACAGGGTGGGTCACCCCTCCACTTT
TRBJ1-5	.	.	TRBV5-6	CASSLAGGGINQPQHF	TGTGCCAGCAGCTTGGCGGGAGGGGGAATCAATCAGCCCCAGCATTTT
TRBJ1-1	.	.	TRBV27	CASSFLDREAFF	TGTGCCAGCAGTTTCCTCGACAGGGAAGCTTTCTTT
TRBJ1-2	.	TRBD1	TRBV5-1	CASSWKSDRLDYGYTF	TGCGCCAGCAGCTGGAAATCGGACAGGCTCGACTATGGCTACACCTTC
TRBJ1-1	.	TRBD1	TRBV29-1	CSGWQGAGTEAFF	TGCAGCGGATGGCAGGGGGCTGGCACTGAAGCTTTCTTT
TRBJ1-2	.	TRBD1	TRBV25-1	CASTQGASGYTF	TGTGCCAGCACACAGGGGGCTAGTGGCTACACCTTC
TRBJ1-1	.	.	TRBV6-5	CASSWGGVTEAFF	TGTGCCAGCAGCTGGGGAGGGGTCACTGAAGCTTTCTTT
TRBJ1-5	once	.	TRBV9	CASSQGASNQPQHF	TGTGCCAGCTCCCAAGGGGCGAGCAATCAGCCCCAGCATTTT
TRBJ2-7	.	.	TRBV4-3	CASSQDGQYEQYF	TGCGCCAGCAGCCAAGATGGACAGTACGAGCAGTACTTC